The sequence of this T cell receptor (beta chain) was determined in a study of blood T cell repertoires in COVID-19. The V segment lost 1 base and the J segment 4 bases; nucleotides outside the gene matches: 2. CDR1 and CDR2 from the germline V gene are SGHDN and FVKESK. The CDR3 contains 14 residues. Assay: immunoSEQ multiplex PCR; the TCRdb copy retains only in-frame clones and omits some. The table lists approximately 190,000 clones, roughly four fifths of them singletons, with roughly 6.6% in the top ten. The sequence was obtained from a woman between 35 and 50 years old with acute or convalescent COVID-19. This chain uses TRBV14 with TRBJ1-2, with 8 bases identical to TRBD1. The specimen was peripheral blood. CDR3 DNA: TGTGCCAGCAGCCAAGCGGACAGGGCCTATGGCTACACCTTC. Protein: CASSQADRAYGYTF.